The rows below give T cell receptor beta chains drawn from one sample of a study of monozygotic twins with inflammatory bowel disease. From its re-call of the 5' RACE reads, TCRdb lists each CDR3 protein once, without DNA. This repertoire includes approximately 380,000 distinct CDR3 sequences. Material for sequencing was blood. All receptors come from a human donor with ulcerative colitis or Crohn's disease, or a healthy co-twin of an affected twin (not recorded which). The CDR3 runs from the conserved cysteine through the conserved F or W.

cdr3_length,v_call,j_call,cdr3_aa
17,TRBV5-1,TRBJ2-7,CASSPVTGDSTTAEQYF
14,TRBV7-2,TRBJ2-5,CASSFQTGQETQYF
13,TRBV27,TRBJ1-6,CASSPTGEFTLHF
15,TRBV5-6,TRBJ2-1,CASSLANRGWNEQFF
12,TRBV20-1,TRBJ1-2,CSARVRDDLSTF
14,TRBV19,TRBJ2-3,CAVWSGPEADTQYF
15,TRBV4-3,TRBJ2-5,CASRSGLTSGETQYF
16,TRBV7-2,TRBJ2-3,CASSRPGPTRTDTQYF
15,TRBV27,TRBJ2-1,CASSLRRGPNNEQFF
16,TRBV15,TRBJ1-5,CATSRVRPYSNQPQHF
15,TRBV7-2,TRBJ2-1,CASSLDSLAGGEQFF
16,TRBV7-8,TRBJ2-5,CASSFLGGAGRETQYF
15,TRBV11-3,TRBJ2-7,CDSSLETGESYEQYF
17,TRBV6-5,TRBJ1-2,CASSSTPGTEPNYGYTF
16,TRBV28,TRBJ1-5,CASSLLDEYSNQPQHF
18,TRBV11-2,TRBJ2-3,CASSFRPLADPSTDTQYF
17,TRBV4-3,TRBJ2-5,CASSQDSTGGYQETQYF
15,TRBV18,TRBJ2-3,CASSQISSSTDTQYF
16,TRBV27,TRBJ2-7,CASSSREQGLPYEQYF
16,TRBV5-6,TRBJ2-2,CASSLGQAWNTGELFF
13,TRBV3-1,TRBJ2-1,CASSQTGGSEQFF
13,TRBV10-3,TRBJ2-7,CATLMDSTYEQYF
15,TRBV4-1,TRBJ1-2,CASSQVPQGIYGYTF
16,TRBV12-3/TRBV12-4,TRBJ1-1,CASSNRDRGLNTEAFF
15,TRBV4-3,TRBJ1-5,CASSQRVGSNQPQHF
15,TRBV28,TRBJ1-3,CASSLGDRDRNTIYF
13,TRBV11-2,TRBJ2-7,CASSSLGSYEQYF
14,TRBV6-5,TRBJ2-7,CASSYSAGLYEQYF
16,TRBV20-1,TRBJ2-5,CSATPTSGGIQETQYF
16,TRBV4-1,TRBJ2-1,CASSPAGLNSYNEQFF
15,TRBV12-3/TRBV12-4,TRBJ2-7,CASTPGGLASYEQYF
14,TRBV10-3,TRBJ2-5,CAISEGTGKETQYF
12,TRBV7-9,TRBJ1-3,CASSSVSNTIYF
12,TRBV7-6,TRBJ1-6,CASSFSGGSLHF
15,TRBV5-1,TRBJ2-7,CASSPNRDGAYEQYF
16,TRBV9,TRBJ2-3,CASSVTSGTVADTQYF
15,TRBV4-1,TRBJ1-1,CASSQGAGVRTEAFF
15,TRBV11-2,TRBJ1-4,CASSPIGYTNEKLFF
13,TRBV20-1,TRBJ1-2,CSASLRSGYGYTF
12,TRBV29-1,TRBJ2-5,CSGRTGQETQYF
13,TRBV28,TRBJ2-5,CASSQDGKETQYF
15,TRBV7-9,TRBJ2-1,CASSMTPRGLNEQFF